The 3 T cell receptor beta chains given below trace back to one sample, sequenced in a study of blood T cell repertoires in COVID-19. Data came from immunoSEQ multiplex PCR; TCRdb stores just in-frame clones and leaves some out. The repertoire holds fewer than 300,000 clones, 85% to 90% seen once, with 10% to 15% in the top ten. Input material: peripheral blood. The receptor set was obtained from a human donor in a cohort sampled during active COVID-19.

V usage is TRBV20-1 and J usage is TRBJ2-3; D may be TRBD2 (6 bases). V shed 6 bases and J shed 7 bases, with 8 bases lying between them. This CDR3 has 10 amino acids. CDR1 and CDR2 from the germline V gene are DFQATT and SNEGSKA (reference sequence). In DNA form, the CDR3 reads TGCAGTGCCGGGGGATATACGCAGTATTTT. Encoded protein: CSAGGYTQYF.

The chain recombines TRBV2 with TRBJ1-5; the D is unclear. This CDR3 has 13 amino acids. Trimming removed 6 bases at V and 0 bases at J, with 6 bases between. Germline CDR1 is SNHLY and CDR2 is FYNNEI. This CDR3 is CASRPDSNQPQHF. CDR3 in DNA: TGTGCCAGCAGGCCAGATAGCAATCAGCCCCAGCATTTT.

The chain recombines TRBV6-5 with TRBJ2-5; maybe TRBD1 (6 bases). V lost 6 bases to trimming and J lost 4 bases, with 12 bases between them. Germline CDR1 is MNHEY and CDR2 is SVGAGI. The CDR3 length is 13 residues. The CDR3 sequence is CASRLQGPETQYF. The DNA of the CDR3 is TGTGCCAGCAGACTACAGGGACCAGAGACCCAGTACTTC.